Listed here are 8 T cell receptor beta chains from one sample, sequenced in a study of blood T cell repertoires in COVID-19. The repertoire was sequenced with immunoSEQ multiplex PCR; TCRdb's copy has only in-frame clones and lacks some. Of a few hundred thousand clones listed, 80% to 90% were seen once; the top ten hold more than 3%. Source material: PBMCs or T cells enriched from blood (not recorded which). All receptors come from a young woman in a cohort exposed to, infected with or recovered from COVID-19 (not recorded which).

This clone was picked up one time. V and J are TRBV3-1 (or the pseudogene TRBV3-2) and TRBJ2-1, with 11 bases lining up with TRBD2. This CDR3 comprises 16 residues. V trimming: 4 bases; J trimming: 5 bases; junction bases outside the gene matches: 7. Germline loops: CDR1 LGHDT, CDR2 YNNKEL (reference sequence). CDR3 sequence (DNA): TGTGCCAGCAGCCGCCTGCTAGCGGGAGGAAACAATGAGCAGTTCTTC. Translated, it gives CASSRLLAGGNNEQFF.

As for this clone: Other DNA sequences in this sample translate to the same CDR3. The V and J genes are TRBV5-4 and TRBJ2-5, with a tentative D call TRBD1 (5 bases). Deletions cut 2 bases from V and 2 bases from J, with 7 bases between. The CDR3 contains 13 residues. Germline values: CDR1 SGHNT, CDR2 YYREEE (reference sequence). CDR3 in DNA: TGTGCCAGCAGCTTAGACAGTCAAGAGACCCAGTACTTC. Amino acid sequence: CASSLDSQETQYF. The full variable domain, its missing parts supplied by reference TRBV5-4 and TRBJ2-5, is ETGVTQSPTHLIKTRGQQVTLRCSSQSGHNTVSWYQQALGQGPQFIFQYYREEENGRGNFPPRFSGLQFPNYSSELNVNALELDDSALYLCASSLDSQETQYFGPGTRLLVL.

This rearrangement joins TRBV24-1 to TRBJ2-1, with D maybe TRBD2 (6 bases). The germline V gene has CDR1 KGHDR and CDR2 SFDVKD. V was trimmed by 3 bases and J by 2 bases, leaving 10 bases between them. The CDR3 runs to 15 residues. DNA of the CDR3: TGTGCCACCAGTGATGGAGGGGCTACCTACAATGAGCAGTTCTTC. Translating gives CATSDGGATYNEQFF.

This clone was detected only once. This chain links TRBV5-8 with TRBJ1-6; TRBD1 matches at 7 bases. CDR3 length: 16 amino acids. The ends lost 4 bases at V and 7 bases at J; junction bases unmatched: 11. Germline V gene data show CDR1 as SGHTS and CDR2 as YDEGEE. CDR3 loop: CASSLHGTVFNSPLHF. In nucleotides, the CDR3 is TGTGCCAGCAGCCTACACGGGACAGTCTTCAATTCACCCCTCCACTTT.

As DNA, the CDR3 is TGCGCCAGCAGCACGACAGGGGTGGACACTGAAGCTTTCTTT. Protein sequence: CASSTTGVDTEAFF. V is TRBV10-2 and J is TRBJ1-1, with 8 positions matching TRBD1. This CDR3 comprises 14 residues. J was trimmed by 3 bases and V by 6 bases; bases with no gene match: 6. Germline V gene data show CDR1 as WSHSY and CDR2 as SAAADI.

This rearrangement joins TRBV28 to TRBJ2-1; weak D call: TRBD2 (5 bases). Trimming left V 3 bases short and J 2 bases short, with 8 bases between. This CDR3 is built from 14 residues. Germline V gene sequence: CDR1 MDHEN, CDR2 SYDVKM. CDR3 sequence (DNA): TGTGCCAGCAGTTTGAGCGGAACCTACAATGAGCAGTTCTTC. It yields the protein CASSLSGTYNEQFF.

Many counts were recorded for this clone. V usage is TRBV18 and J usage is TRBJ1-5; 9 bases are shared with TRBD1. CDR1 and CDR2 from the germline V gene are KGHSH and LQKENI. The ends lost 6 bases at V and 2 bases at J; junction bases unmatched: 8. CDR3 size: 16 residues. As DNA, the CDR3 is TGTGCCAGCTCCCCCACAGGGGGCGGGGGCAATCAGCCCCAGCATTTT. Translated, it gives CASSPTGGGGNQPQHF.

The CDR3 DNA reads TGTGCCAGCAGCTCCTCGGATAGACTCTATAGCAATCAGCCCCAGCATTTT. Its translation is CASSSSDRLYSNQPQHF. The V gene is TRBV5-6, the J gene TRBJ1-5, with D unclear. Trimming cost V 3 bases and J 0 bases, with 16 bases left between them. The CDR3 is 17 amino acids. CDR1 SGHDT and CDR2 YYEEEE come from the germline V gene.